This TCR beta chain came from a study of cytomegalovirus exposure and HLA in healthy donors. With respect to this clone: The antigen remains undetermined.

CDR3 size: 10 residues. The ends were cut back, 5 bases at V and 2 bases at J, with 3 bases in the middle. The germline V gene encodes CDR1 GTSNPN and CDR2 SVGIG (reference sequence). A multiplex PCR was run with 60 Vbeta primers and 13 Jbeta primers. Original methodology: It was a later analysis that counted about 80 million unique TCR beta chains, of which about 10 million were shared. The method was immunoSEQ multiplex PCR; TCRdb's version includes in-frame clones alone and lacks a portion of them. For V, J and clone size, that table is used; D and trimming come from the DNA. The table lists about 160,000 clones, around 77% of them singletons. The study, taken as a whole, reports: The study reported that TCR beta sequences accurately predicted HLA-A and HLA-B alleles in most subjects. Within a later analysis, the majority of CMV-associated TCR beta chains appeared HLA-restricted.

The specimen sequenced was PBMCs. V is TRBV30 and J is TRBJ2-5; D uncertain. The TCR sequence derives from a man in his fifties or sixties in good health and CMV-seronegative. This CDR3 reads CAWSQETQYF. The CDR3 DNA reads as TGTGCCTGGTCTCAAGAGACCCAGTACTTC.